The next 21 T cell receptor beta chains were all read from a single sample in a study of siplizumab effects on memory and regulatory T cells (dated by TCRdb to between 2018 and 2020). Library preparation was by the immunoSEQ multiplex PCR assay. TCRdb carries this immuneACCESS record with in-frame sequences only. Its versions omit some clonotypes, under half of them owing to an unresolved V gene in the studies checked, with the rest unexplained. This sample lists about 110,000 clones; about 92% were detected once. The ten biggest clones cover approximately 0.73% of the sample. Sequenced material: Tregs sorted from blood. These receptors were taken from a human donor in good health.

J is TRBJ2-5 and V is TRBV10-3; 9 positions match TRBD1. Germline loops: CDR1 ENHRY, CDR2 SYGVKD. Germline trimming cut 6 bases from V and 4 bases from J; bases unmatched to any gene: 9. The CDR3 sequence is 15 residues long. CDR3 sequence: CAIRDGTGRTETQYF. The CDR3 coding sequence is TGTGCCATCAGGGACGGGACAGGGCGGACAGAGACCCAGTACTTC.

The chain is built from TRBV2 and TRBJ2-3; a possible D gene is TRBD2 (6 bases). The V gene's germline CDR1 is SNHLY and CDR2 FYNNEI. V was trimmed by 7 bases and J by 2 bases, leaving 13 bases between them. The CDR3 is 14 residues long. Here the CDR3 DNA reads TGTGCCAGCACCAAGGGGACTCTCACAGATACGCAGTATTTT. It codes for CASTKGTLTDTQYF.

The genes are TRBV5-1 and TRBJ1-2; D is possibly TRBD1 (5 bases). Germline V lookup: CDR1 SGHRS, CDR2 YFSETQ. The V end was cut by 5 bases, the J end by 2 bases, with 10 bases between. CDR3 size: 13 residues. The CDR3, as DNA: TGCGCCAGCAGAGTGGACAAGAACTATGGCTACACCTTC. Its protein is CASRVDKNYGYTF.

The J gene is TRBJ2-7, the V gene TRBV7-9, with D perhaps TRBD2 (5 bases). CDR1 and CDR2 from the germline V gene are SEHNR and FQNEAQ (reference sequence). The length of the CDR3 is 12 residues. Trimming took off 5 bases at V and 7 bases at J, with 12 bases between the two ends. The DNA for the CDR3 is TGTGCCAGCAGCCCCGGACGGAGGGAGCAGTACTTC. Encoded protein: CASSPGRREQYF.

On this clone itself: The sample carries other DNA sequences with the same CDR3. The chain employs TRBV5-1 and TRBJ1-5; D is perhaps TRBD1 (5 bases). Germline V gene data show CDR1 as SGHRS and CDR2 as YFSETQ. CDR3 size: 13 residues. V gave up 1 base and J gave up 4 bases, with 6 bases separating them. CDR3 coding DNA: TGCGCCAGCAGCTTGCAGGGAAATCAGCCCCAGCATTTT. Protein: CASSLQGNQPQHF. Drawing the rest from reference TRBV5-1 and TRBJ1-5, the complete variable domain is KAGVTQTPRYLIKTRGQQVTLSCSPISGHRSVSWYQQTPGQGLQFLFEYFSETQRNKGNFPGRFSGRQFSNSRSEMNVSTLELGDSALYLCASSLQGNQPQHFGDGTRLSIL.

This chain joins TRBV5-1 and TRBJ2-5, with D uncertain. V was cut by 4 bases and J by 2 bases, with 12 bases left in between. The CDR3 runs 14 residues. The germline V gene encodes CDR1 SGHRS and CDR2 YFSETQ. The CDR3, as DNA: TGCGCCAGCAGCCCCGGGCTGATACAAGAGACCCAGTACTTC. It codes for CASSPGLIQETQYF.

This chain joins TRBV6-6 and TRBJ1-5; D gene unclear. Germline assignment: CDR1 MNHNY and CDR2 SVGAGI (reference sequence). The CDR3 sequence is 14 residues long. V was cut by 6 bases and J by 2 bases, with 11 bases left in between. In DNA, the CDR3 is TGTGCCAGCAGCAAGGGAGACGGCAATCAGCCCCAGCATTTT. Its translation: CASSKGDGNQPQHF.

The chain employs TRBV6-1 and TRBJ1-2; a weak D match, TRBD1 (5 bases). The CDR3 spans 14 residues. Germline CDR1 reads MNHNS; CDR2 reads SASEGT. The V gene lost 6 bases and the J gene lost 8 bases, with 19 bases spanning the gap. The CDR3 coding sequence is TGTGCCAGCAGCGCCGGGGCAAACGGCCGGGGCTACACCTTC. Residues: CASSAGANGRGYTF.

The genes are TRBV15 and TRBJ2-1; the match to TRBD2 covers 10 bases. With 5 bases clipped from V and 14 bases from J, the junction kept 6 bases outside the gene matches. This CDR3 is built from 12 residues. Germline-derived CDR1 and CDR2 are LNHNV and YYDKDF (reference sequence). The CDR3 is CATSAKGTSEFF. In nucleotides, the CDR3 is TGTGCCACCAGCGCCAAAGGGACTAGCGAGTTCTTC.

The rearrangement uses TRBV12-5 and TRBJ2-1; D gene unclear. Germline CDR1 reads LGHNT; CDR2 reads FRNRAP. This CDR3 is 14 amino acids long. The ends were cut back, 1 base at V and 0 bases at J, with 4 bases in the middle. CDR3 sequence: CASGLASSYNEQFF. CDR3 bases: TGTGCTAGTGGTTTGGCTAGCTCCTACAATGAGCAGTTCTTC.

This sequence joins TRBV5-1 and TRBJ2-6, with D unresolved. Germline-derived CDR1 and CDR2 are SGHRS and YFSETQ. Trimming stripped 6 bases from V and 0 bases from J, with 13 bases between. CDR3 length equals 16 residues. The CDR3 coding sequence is TGCGCCAGCATGCGGACGGCAGGCTCTGGGGCCAACGTCCTGACTTTC. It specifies CASMRTAGSGANVLTF.

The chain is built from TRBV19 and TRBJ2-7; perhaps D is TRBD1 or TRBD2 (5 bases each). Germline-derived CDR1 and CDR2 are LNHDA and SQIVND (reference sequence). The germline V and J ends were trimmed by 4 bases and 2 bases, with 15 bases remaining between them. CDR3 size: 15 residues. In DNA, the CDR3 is TGTGCCAGTAGTAAAACCGGGACCTTCGCCTACGAGCAGTACTTC. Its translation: CASSKTGTFAYEQYF.

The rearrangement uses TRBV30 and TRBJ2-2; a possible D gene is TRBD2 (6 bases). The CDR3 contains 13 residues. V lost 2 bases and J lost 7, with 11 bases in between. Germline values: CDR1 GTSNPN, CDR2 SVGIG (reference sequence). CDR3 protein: CAWSSAGSGELFF. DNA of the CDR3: TGTGCCTGGAGTTCGGCGGGGAGCGGGGAGCTGTTTTTT. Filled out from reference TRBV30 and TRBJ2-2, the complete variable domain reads SQTIHQWPATLVQPVGSPLSLECTVEGTSNPNLYWYRQAAGRGLQLLFYSVGIGQISSEVPQNLSASRPQDRQFILSSKKLLLSDSGFYLCAWSSAGSGELFFGEGSRLTVL.

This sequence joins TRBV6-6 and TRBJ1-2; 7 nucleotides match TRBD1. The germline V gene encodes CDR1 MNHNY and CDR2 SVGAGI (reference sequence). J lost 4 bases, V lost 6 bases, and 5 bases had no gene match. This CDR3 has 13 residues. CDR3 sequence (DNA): TGTGCCAGCAGCGTAGGGACAGTCTATGGCTACACCTTC. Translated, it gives CASSVGTVYGYTF.

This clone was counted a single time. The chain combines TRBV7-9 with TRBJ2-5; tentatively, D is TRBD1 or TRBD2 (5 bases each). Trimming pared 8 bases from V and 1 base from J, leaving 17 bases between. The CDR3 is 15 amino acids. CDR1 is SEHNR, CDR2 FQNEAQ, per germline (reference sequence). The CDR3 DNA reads TGTGCCAGCCAATACGCGAGGGGCCTCCAAGAGACCCAGTACTTC. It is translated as CASQYARGLQETQYF.

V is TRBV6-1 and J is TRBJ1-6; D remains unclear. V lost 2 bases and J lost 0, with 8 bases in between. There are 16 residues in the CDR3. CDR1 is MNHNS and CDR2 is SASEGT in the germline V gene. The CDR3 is CASSERALSYNSPLHF. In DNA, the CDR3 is TGTGCCAGCAGTGAACGGGCACTCTCCTATAATTCACCCCTCCACTTT.

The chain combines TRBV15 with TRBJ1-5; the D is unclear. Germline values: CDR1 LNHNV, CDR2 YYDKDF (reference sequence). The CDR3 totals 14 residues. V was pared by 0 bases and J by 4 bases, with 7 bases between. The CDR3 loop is CATSRDLGNQPQHF. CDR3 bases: TGTGCCACCAGCAGAGACCTGGGGAATCAGCCCCAGCATTTT. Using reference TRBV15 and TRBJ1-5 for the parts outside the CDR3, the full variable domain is DAMVIQNPRYQVTQFGKPVTLSCSQTLNHNVMYWYQQKSSQAPKLLFHYYDKDFNNEADTPDNFQSRRPNTSFCFLDIRSPGLGDTAMYLCATSRDLGNQPQHFGDGTRLSIL.

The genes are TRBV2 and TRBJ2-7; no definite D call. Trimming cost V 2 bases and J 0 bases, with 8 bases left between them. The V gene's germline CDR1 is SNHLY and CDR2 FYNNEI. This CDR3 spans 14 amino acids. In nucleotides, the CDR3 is TGTGCCAGCAGTGAACGCCGTTACTCCTACGAGCAGTACTTC. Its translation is CASSERRYSYEQYF.

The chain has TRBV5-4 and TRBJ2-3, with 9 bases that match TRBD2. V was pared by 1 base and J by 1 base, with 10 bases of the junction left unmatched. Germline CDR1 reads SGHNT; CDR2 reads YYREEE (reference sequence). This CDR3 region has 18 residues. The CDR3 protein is CASSLKDSGGRGTDTQYF. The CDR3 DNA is TGTGCCAGCAGCTTGAAAGATAGCGGGGGTCGGGGCACAGATACGCAGTATTTT. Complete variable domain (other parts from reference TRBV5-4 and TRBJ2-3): ETGVTQSPTHLIKTRGQQVTLRCSSQSGHNTVSWYQQALGQGPQFIFQYYREEENGRGNFPPRFSGLQFPNYSSELNVNALELDDSALYLCASSLKDSGGRGTDTQYFGPGTRLTVL.

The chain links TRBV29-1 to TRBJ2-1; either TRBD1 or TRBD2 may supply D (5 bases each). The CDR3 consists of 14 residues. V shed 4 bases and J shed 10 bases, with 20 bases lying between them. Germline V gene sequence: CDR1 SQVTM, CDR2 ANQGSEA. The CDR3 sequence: CSVASSSLRDEQFF. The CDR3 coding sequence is TGCAGCGTTGCGTCTTCGTCGCTCCGGGACGAGCAGTTCTTC.

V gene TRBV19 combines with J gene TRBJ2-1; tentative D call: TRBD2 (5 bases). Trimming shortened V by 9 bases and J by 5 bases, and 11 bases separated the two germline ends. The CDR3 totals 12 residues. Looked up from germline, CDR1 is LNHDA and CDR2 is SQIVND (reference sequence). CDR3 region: CASRRGNNEQFF. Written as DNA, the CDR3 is TGTGCCAGCCGGCGAGGGAACAATGAGCAGTTCTTC.